The next 17 T cell receptor beta chains were all read from a single sample in a study of shared clonotypes between healthy human individuals. TCRdb keeps only in-frame clones here, not all; method: immunoSEQ multiplex PCR. The repertoire includes approximately 500,000 clones, around four fifths of them detected once, and around 13% sits in the top ten. Sequencing input: PBMCs. Source of these receptors: a woman between 40 and 55 years old in good health. Some clones in this sample may be carry-over from other donors' samples.

V gene TRBV6-5 combines with J gene TRBJ2-5, with a weak D call TRBD2 (6 bases). This CDR3 is built from 16 residues. The germline CDR1 and CDR2 sequences are MNHEY and SVGAGI. The V and J ends lost 4 bases and 4 bases respectively, with 19 bases between them. The CDR3 DNA follows: TGTGCCAGCAGTTCCGGGACTCCAGCGTCCCCAGAGACCCAGTACTTC. Amino acids: CASSSGTPASPETQYF.

The chain links TRBV10-3 to TRBJ2-7, with D tentatively TRBD2 (5 bases). The ends were cut back, 6 bases at V and 2 bases at J, with 14 bases in the middle. CDR1 ENHRY and CDR2 SYGVKD come from the germline V gene. This CDR3 is 14 amino acids long. This CDR3 reads CAIRSSGDTYEQYF. The CDR3 DNA reads as TGTGCCATCAGGAGCTCCGGGGATACCTACGAGCAGTACTTC.

In the case of this clone: At one boundary the junction diverges from the germline segment, which might be a read error. This rearrangement joins TRBV9 to TRBJ2-1; D tentatively fits TRBD1 or TRBD2 (5 bases each). This CDR3 is 12 amino acids long. Germline CDR1 and CDR2: SGDLS and YYNGEE. CDR3 sequence: CASSADRDVPLF. The CDR3 coding sequence is TGTGCCAGCAGCGCGGACCGGGACGTTCCGCTCTTC.

This clone occurred once. A read error is likely here: a far larger clone is one base away. V and J are TRBV9 and TRBJ2-7; 9 bases agree with TRBD1. The germline gives CDR1 SGDLS, CDR2 YYNGEE. The CDR3 covers 15 residues. CDR3 sequence reads: CVSSVEGTGSYEQYF. CDR3 nucleotide sequence: TGTGTCAGCAGCGTAGAAGGGACAGGGTCCTACGAGCAGTACTTC.

This chain connects TRBV2 to TRBJ2-3; 7 nucleotides match TRBD2. CDR3 length: 19 residues. Germline CDR1 is SNHLY and CDR2 is FYNNEI. With 2 bases clipped from V and 6 bases from J, the junction kept 20 bases outside the gene matches. CDR3 DNA sequence: TGTGCCAGCAGTGAAAGGAGGGGCGGGAGTTTGGTGACGAGGGATACGCAGTATTTT. Its translation is CASSERRGGSLVTRDTQYF.

The V and J genes are TRBV7-2 and TRBJ2-7; the match to TRBD2 covers 11 bases. The germline V gene encodes CDR1 SGHTA and CDR2 FQGNSA. The CDR3 extends over 15 amino acids. V trimming: 1 base; J trimming: 3 bases; junction bases outside the gene matches: 2. The CDR3 here is CASSLGGTSGYEQYF. The CDR3 region has the DNA TGTGCCAGCAGCTTAGGGGGGACTAGCGGCTACGAGCAGTACTTC.

The rearrangement joins TRBV7-9 to TRBJ1-2; TRBD1 might be the D (5 bases). Germline-derived CDR1 and CDR2 are SEHNR and FQNEAQ (reference sequence). V gave up 3 bases and J gave up 7 bases, with 15 bases separating them. The CDR3 is 14 amino acids. DNA of the CDR3: TGTGCCAGCAGCTTGGCAGGAGCGAGGGGTGGCTACACCTTC. It translates to CASSLAGARGGYTF. Full variable domain (outside the CDR3, taken from reference TRBV7-9 and TRBJ1-2): DTGVSQNPRHKITKRGQNVTFRCDPISEHNRLYWYRQTLGQGPEFLTYFQNEAQLEKSRLLSDRFSAERPKGSFSTLEIQRTEQGDSAMYLCASSLAGARGGYTFGSGTRLTVV.

Turning to this clone: Other DNA sequences in this specimen translate into the identical CDR3. The chain carries TRBV15 and TRBJ1-1, with no clear D. The CDR3 runs to 13 residues. The germline V and J ends were trimmed by 1 base and 4 bases, with 7 bases remaining between them. Germline CDR1 reads LNHNV; CDR2 reads YYDKDF (reference sequence). The CDR3 loop reads CATSRGGGTEAFF. The CDR3, as DNA: TGTGCCACCAGCAGAGGGGGAGGCACTGAAGCTTTCTTT.

The chain is built from TRBV7-9 and TRBJ2-1; D gene unclear. Looked up from germline, CDR1 is SEHNR and CDR2 is FQNEAQ (reference sequence). With 5 bases removed from V and 9 bases from J, the gap between germline ends came to 11 bases. This CDR3 region has 12 residues. DNA of the CDR3: TGTGCCAGCAGCCTCGACGTCGGTGAGCAGTTCTTC. It translates to CASSLDVGEQFF.

About this clone: A far larger clone is only one base removed, so a read error is likely. The same CDR3 also results from other DNA sequences found in this sample. The chain combines TRBV7-9 with TRBJ1-1, with unresolved D. The CDR3 runs to 12 residues. Germline lookup yields CDR1 SEHNR and CDR2 FQNEAQ (reference sequence). The CDR3 is CASSLMNTEAFF. As DNA, the CDR3 is TGTGCCAGCAGCTTAATGAACACTGAAGCCTTCTTT.

CDR3 in amino acids: CASKPEPGREQYF. DNA for the CDR3: TGTGCCAGCAAGCCGGAACCAGGGAGGGAGCAGTACTTC. The chain is built from TRBV6-6 and TRBJ2-7, with D perhaps matching TRBD2 (6 bases). Germline-derived CDR1 and CDR2 are MNHNY and SVGAGI (reference sequence). CDR3 length: 13 amino acids. Trimming stripped 7 bases from V and 7 bases from J, with 17 bases between.

This clone occurred once. The chain combines TRBV7-9 with TRBJ2-5, with D perhaps matching TRBD2 (6 bases). Trimming stripped 5 bases from V and 2 bases from J, with 9 bases between. The germline CDR1 and CDR2 sequences are SEHNR and FQNEAQ (reference sequence). This CDR3 contains 13 residues. The CDR3 DNA reads as TGTGCCAGCAGCCCCCGGGAGCAAGAGACCCAGTACTTC. This codes for CASSPREQETQYF.

The chain uses TRBV7-2 and TRBJ2-7, with D perhaps being TRBD1 or TRBD2 (6 bases each). V was clipped by 3 bases and J by 5 bases, with 17 bases between them. CDR1 and CDR2 from the germline V gene are SGHTA and FQGNSA. The CDR3 covers 15 residues. The CDR3 region is CASSFQVGGQDEQYF. The CDR3 coding sequence is TGTGCCAGCAGCTTTCAGGTTGGGGGGCAGGACGAGCAGTACTTC.

This clone showed up just once. The chain recombines TRBV6-1 with TRBJ1-2; perhaps TRBD1 as D (6 bases). Trimming pared 2 bases from V and 9 bases from J, leaving 10 bases between. This CDR3 has 12 residues. CDR1 is MNHNS and CDR2 is SASEGT in the germline V gene. CDR3 in DNA: TGTGCCAGCAGTGAATGGGGGGCCAGCTACACCTTC. Amino acids: CASSEWGASYTF.

This clone has only one observation. This chain connects TRBV5-6 to TRBJ2-7, with 12 bases aligning to TRBD1. The trim removed 0 bases at V and 7 bases at J, leaving 5 bases unmatched. There are 15 residues in the CDR3. Germline lookup yields CDR1 SGHDT and CDR2 YYEEEE. The CDR3 is CASSLVGQGAGEQYF. CDR3 DNA: TGTGCCAGCAGCTTGGTGGGACAGGGGGCGGGGGAGCAGTACTTC. Using reference TRBV5-6 and TRBJ2-7 for the parts outside the CDR3, the full variable domain is DAGVTQSPTHLIKTRGQQVTLRCSPKSGHDTVSWYQQALGQGPQFIFQYYEEEERQRGNFPDRFSGHQFPNYSSELNVNALLLGDSALYLCASSLVGQGAGEQYFGPGTRLTVT.

On this clone: Given a far larger clone just one base away, this is likely a sequencing read error. Without the conserved terminal phenylalanine or tryptophan, this CDR3 likely stems from a read error. The CDR3 loop is CASSLVGGRLYEQYL. CDR3 DNA: TGTGCCAGCAGCTTAGTAGGGGGCAGGTTGTACGAGCAGTACCTC. The chain has TRBV11-2 and TRBJ2-7; 7 bases are shared with TRBD1. In germline, CDR1 is SGHAT, CDR2 FQNNGV. V was pared by 1 base and J by 4 bases, with 7 bases of the junction left unmatched. The CDR3 has 15 residues.

The V and J genes are TRBV11-2 and TRBJ2-3; 14 positions match TRBD2. The CDR3 spans 16 residues. Germline CDR1 reads SGHAT; CDR2 reads FQNNGV. The V gene end was trimmed by 3 bases and the J gene end by 7 bases; junction bases not matched to a gene: 6. The CDR3 DNA follows: TGTGCCAGCAGCTTTAGACTAGCGGGAGGGTTTAATACGCAGTATTTT. Amino acids: CASSFRLAGGFNTQYF.